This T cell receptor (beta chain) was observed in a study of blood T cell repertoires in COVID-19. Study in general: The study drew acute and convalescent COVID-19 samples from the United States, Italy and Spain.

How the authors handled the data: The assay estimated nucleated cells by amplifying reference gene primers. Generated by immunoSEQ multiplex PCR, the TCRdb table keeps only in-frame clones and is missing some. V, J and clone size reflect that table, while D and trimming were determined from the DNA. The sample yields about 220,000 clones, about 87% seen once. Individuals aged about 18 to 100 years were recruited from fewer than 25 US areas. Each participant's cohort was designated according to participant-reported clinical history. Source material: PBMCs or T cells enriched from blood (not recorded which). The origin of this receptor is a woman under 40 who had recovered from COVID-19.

CDR3 protein: CASSLVPRQLAQRKLFF. CDR3 sequence (DNA): TGTGCCAGCAGCTTAGTTCCCCGACAGTTAGCACAAAGAAAACTGTTTTTT. V and J are TRBV11-2 and TRBJ1-4, with D perhaps matching TRBD1 (5 bases). CDR1 and CDR2 (germline): SGHAT, FQNNGV. Trimming took 1 base from V and 10 from J, leaving 22 bases between them. The CDR3 loop spans 17 amino acids.